This T cell receptor beta chain comes out of a study of yellow fever vaccine responses in identical twins. Overall study findings and caveats: Twins reportedly had a vaccine T cell response that seemed partly convergent, partly personalized.

TCRdb passed the RT-PCR reads through MiXCR, listing each CDR3 protein once. The sample gives thousands of distinct CDR3 sequences, approximately 80% of which show up once; about 2.8% is in the top ten. Per germline, CDR1 MGHRA and CDR2 YSYEKL. V dropped 6 bases and J dropped 3; count of bases not matched to a gene: 11. CDR3 length: 16 amino acids. In this sample, this clonotype turned up a few times. The antigen remains undetermined. This clonotype was obtained from a young woman who received the yellow fever vaccine. This rearrangement joins TRBV4-1 to TRBJ1-5, with TRBD1 identical over 7 bases. The sample in question was T cells from blood (PBMCs), unsorted or a sorted subset (not recorded which), obtained before or after yellow fever vaccination (not recorded which). CDR3 in DNA: TGCGCCAGCAGTCCCCTTCCTACAGGGGTCAATCAGCCCCAGCATTTT. Protein sequence: CASSPLPTGVNQPQHF.